The present TCR beta chain was sequenced within a study of shared T cell receptors in the human thymus. Sequencing used immunoSEQ multiplex PCR; TCRdb keeps in-frame clones, though not all of them. Of tens of thousands of clones listed, more than 90% are singletons. CDR1 and CDR2 (germline): MDHEN, SYDVKM. CDR3 length: 19 amino acids. The V gene lost 5 bases and the J gene lost 8 bases, with 33 bases spanning the gap. This chain uses TRBV28 with TRBJ1-1; the D gene is possibly TRBD1 (5 bases). Source material: thymocytes. The clonotype comes from a human donor. This chain's CDR3 is CASSPLSSVEGLVTLEAFF. The CDR3, as DNA: TGTGCCAGCAGTCCTCTTAGTTCAGTCGAGGGGCTGGTAACCCTAGAAGCTTTCTTT.